This TCR beta chain emerged from a study of glioma-infiltrating T cells after dendritic cell vaccination. The immunoSEQ assay amplified TCRB CDR3 from up to roughly 2 ug DNA. Primers: 60 V beta forward and 13 J beta reverse. The assay was immunoSEQ multiplex PCR, and TCRdb's table has in-frame clones only and misses some. The sample lists 100,000 or so clones, almost 90% occurring once. Trimming left V 10 bases short and J 2 bases short, with 7 bases between. CDR3 length: 11 amino acids. From germline, CDR1 is MNHNS and CDR2 SASEGT. Time point meaning: after dendritic cell vaccination, including at tumor progression/relapse. Isocitrate dehydrogenase mutation was absent in all glioblastoma patients.

This specimen consisted of blood, obtained after dendritic cell vaccination. The chain recombines TRBV6-1 with TRBJ2-3, with D unclear. This TCR derives from a human donor with glioblastoma. The DNA of the CDR3 is TGTGCCACCCTAAACACAGATACGCAGTATTTT. It is translated as CATLNTDTQYF.